This T cell receptor (beta chain) was sequenced for a study of identifying expanded T cells in peripheral blood. Libraries were prepared by immunoSEQ multiplex PCR; TCRdb keeps only in-frame clonotypes and omits some of them. The top ten hold roughly 4% of the sample, which has tens of thousands of clones, approximately 90% seen once. Study results and caveats: About 1.2 clones differed between technical replicates, versus approximately 16 and 19 over time. Variance in clone template counts between approximately two-week samples significantly increased with total template count across all healthy donors.

V lost 4 bases to trimming and J lost 6 bases; unmatched junction nucleotides: 3. Germline V gene data show CDR1 as SGHDT and CDR2 as YYEEEE. The CDR3 has 12 amino acids. Concerning this clone itself: The antigen is unknown.

Collection occurred without any documented infections or immune events in donors. The receptor was isolated from a person between 18 and 75 years old in good health. The genes are TRBV5-6 and TRBJ1-1, with 7 bases identical to TRBD1. What was sequenced was blood. The DNA for the CDR3 is TGTGCCAGCAGCCCGACAGGGTCTGAAGCTTTCTTT. Its translation is CASSPTGSEAFF.